Below, 18 T cell receptor beta chains from the same sample are listed, as sequenced in a study of blood T cell repertoires in COVID-19. TCRdb keeps only in-frame clones here, not all; method: immunoSEQ multiplex PCR. The sample shows 400,000 to 450,000 clones, roughly 90% of them seen only once. The sequencing sample was made of peripheral blood. The receptor set was obtained from a man younger than 35 with COVID-19, enrolled during active disease.

The rearrangement joins TRBV11-2 to TRBJ1-1; D perhaps matches TRBD1 (6 bases). Trimming took off 5 bases at V and 11 bases at J, with 21 bases between the two ends. This CDR3 is 14 amino acids long. Germline V gene data show CDR1 as SGHAT and CDR2 as FQNNGV. In DNA, the CDR3 is TGTGCCAGCAGCCCAACCGTTTATGGGGGCGCGGCTTTCTTT. It specifies CASSPTVYGGAAFF.

CDR3 nucleotides: TGTGCCAGCAGCAAAGGAATAGGAGACTCTGGAAACACCATATATTTT. Amino acids: CASSKGIGDSGNTIYF. This chain joins TRBV21-1 and TRBJ1-3. TRBV21-1 is described as a pseudogene. The CDR3 is 16 amino acids.

The CDR3: CASMGLASSYNSPLHF. The CDR3 region has the DNA TGTGCCAGCATGGGACTTGCGAGCTCCTATAATTCACCCCTCCACTTT. This chain joins TRBV2 and TRBJ1-6, with D possibly being TRBD1 (5 bases). Germline V gene data show CDR1 as SNHLY and CDR2 as FYNNEI. The CDR3 has 16 amino acids. V was trimmed by 7 bases and J by 0 bases, leaving 13 bases between them.

This clone occurred once. This rearrangement joins TRBV20-1 to TRBJ2-7; 7 bases are shared with TRBD2. V lost 6 bases to trimming and J lost 0 bases; unmatched junction nucleotides: 5. Germline lookup yields CDR1 DFQATT and CDR2 SNEGSKA (reference sequence). This CDR3 comprises 13 residues. CDR3 bases: TGCAGTGCGAGTACGGGGGGCTCCTACGAGCAGTACTTC. Translation: CSASTGGSYEQYF.

Here the CDR3 DNA reads TGTGCCAGCAGCTTACGGGAAGGCGATACGCAGTATTTT. Translated, it gives CASSLREGDTQYF. The V and J genes are TRBV9 and TRBJ2-3; tentatively, D is TRBD2 (5 bases). Germline assignment: CDR1 SGDLS and CDR2 YYNGEE. Trimming stripped 4 bases from V and 6 bases from J, with 12 bases between. This CDR3 comprises 13 residues.

The V and J genes are TRBV2 and TRBJ1-1, with D possibly matching TRBD1 (5 bases). Trimming left V 0 bases short and J 4 bases short, with 15 bases between. This CDR3 spans 16 amino acids. From germline, CDR1 is SNHLY and CDR2 FYNNEI. The CDR3 sequence is CASSEAGRGWATEAFF. The DNA of the CDR3 is TGTGCCAGCAGTGAAGCAGGGAGGGGTTGGGCCACTGAAGCTTTCTTT.

This chain connects TRBV2 to TRBJ2-7, with D maybe TRBD1 (5 bases). V dropped 6 bases and J dropped 2 bases, with 8 bases sitting between them. CDR1 is SNHLY, CDR2 FYNNEI, per germline. CDR3 size: 12 residues. In nucleotides, the CDR3 is TGTGCCAGCAGCCAGGGAACCTACGAGCAGTACTTC. As protein: CASSQGTYEQYF. The full variable domain, completed using reference TRBV2 and TRBJ2-7, is EPEVTQTPSHQVTQMGQEVILRCVPISNHLYFYWYRQILGQKVEFLVSFYNNEISEKSEIFDDQFSVERPDGSNFTLKIRSTKLEDSAMYFCASSQGTYEQYFGPGTRLTVT.

The rearrangement uses TRBV12-3 or TRBV12-4 and TRBJ2-1; D remains unclear. V lost 5 bases and J 7 bases, leaving 12 bases between the germline ends. There are 13 residues in the CDR3. The chain's CDR3 is CASSPPHTNEQFF. The CDR3 nucleotides are TGTGCCAGCAGTCCCCCCCACACGAATGAGCAGTTCTTC.

The chain uses TRBV19 and TRBJ1-2, with TRBD1 matching over 7 bases. The CDR3 contains 15 residues. Trimming took 4 bases from V and 4 from J; bases not matched to a gene: 9. Germline loops: CDR1 LNHDA, CDR2 SQIVND (reference sequence). The CDR3 bases are TGTGCCAGTAGTACTAGACAGGGTTCCGGCTATGGCTACACCTTC. Its translation: CASSTRQGSGYGYTF.

This clone came up a few times. V usage is TRBV27 and J usage is TRBJ1-1; tentative D call: TRBD1 (6 bases). Looked up from germline, CDR1 is MNHEY and CDR2 is SMNVEV (reference sequence). The length of the CDR3 is 14 residues. V was clipped by 6 bases and J by 5 bases, with 16 bases between them. The CDR3 bases are TGTGCCAGCAGCAACCAGGGAGGGGGGACTGAAGCTTTCTTT. It encodes CASSNQGGGTEAFF.

This chain connects TRBV24-1 to TRBJ2-3; 10 nucleotides align to TRBD2. CDR3 length: 17 amino acids. J gave up 9 bases and V 5 bases, and 16 bases lay outside the gene matches. CDR1 is KGHDR, CDR2 SFDVKD, per germline. CDR3 DNA sequence: TGTGCCACCAGTGGTTCTAGCGGGAGAGTGGGCTTATGGACGCAGTATTTT. Its translation is CATSGSSGRVGLWTQYF.

The CDR3 DNA follows: TGTGCCAGCAGCTTAGTACTCACTGAAGCTTTCTTT. It yields the protein CASSLVLTEAFF. This chain links TRBV11-3 with TRBJ1-1; no clear D. The CDR3 consists of 12 residues. Deletions cut 1 base from V and 4 bases from J, with 4 bases between. Germline V CDR1 and CDR2: SGHNT, YENEEA.

V usage is TRBV12-3 or TRBV12-4 and J usage is TRBJ2-4; 8 bases match TRBD1. The CDR3 consists of 12 residues. The junction had 7 bases not matched to a gene; V was cut back by 3 bases and J by 15 bases. The CDR3 sequence is CASSFDRGEGYF. The CDR3 coding sequence is TGTGCCAGCAGTTTCGACAGGGGTGAGGGGTACTTC.

The rearrangement joins TRBV19 to TRBJ2-7, with 8 bases matching TRBD1. After removal of 8 bases from V and 4 bases from J, the junction contained 4 bases not matched to a gene. Germline V gives CDR1 LNHDA, CDR2 SQIVND (reference sequence). The CDR3 loop spans 12 amino acids. CDR3: CASGTGGYEQYF. The CDR3, as DNA: TGTGCCAGTGGGACAGGTGGTTACGAGCAGTACTTC.

The rearrangement links TRBV27 to TRBJ1-6, with D hard to call. V was cut by 5 bases and J by 8 bases, with 16 bases left in between. CDR1 and CDR2 (germline): MNHEY, SMNVEV (reference sequence). The CDR3 spans 15 residues. Here the CDR3 DNA reads TGTGCCAGCAGTACAAACAGAGAAGTTGATTCACCCCTCCACTTT. It yields the protein CASSTNREVDSPLHF.

The J gene is TRBJ2-5, the V gene TRBV2, with TRBD1 matching 9 bases. The junction had 12 bases not matched to a gene; V was cut back by 6 bases and J by 7 bases. The CDR3 runs to 15 residues. The germline V gene has CDR1 SNHLY and CDR2 FYNNEI. The CDR3 reads CASRGSGQGWWTQYF. The CDR3 nucleotides read TGTGCCAGCAGGGGGTCGGGACAGGGATGGTGGACCCAGTACTTC. The complete variable domain, with remaining parts taken from reference TRBV2 and TRBJ2-5, reads EPEVTQTPSHQVTQMGQEVILRCVPISNHLYFYWYRQILGQKVEFLVSFYNNEISEKSEIFDDQFSVERPDGSNFTLKIRSTKLEDSAMYFCASRGSGQGWWTQYFGPGTRLLVL.

The chain recombines TRBV6-5 with TRBJ2-1; D is unresolved. The CDR3 covers 14 residues. Trimming took 6 bases from V and 0 from J, leaving 9 bases between them. CDR1 MNHEY and CDR2 SVGAGI come from the germline V gene. The CDR3 nucleotides read TGTGCCAGCAGATTCCGTATCTCCTACAATGAGCAGTTCTTC. Translating gives CASRFRISYNEQFF.

V usage is TRBV14 and J usage is TRBJ2-7; D possibly corresponds to TRBD2 (6 bases). With 3 bases removed from V and 3 bases from J, the gap between germline ends came to 9 bases. Germline values: CDR1 SGHDN, CDR2 FVKESK. The length of the CDR3 is 13 residues. This CDR3 reads CASSHPGSYEQYF. The CDR3 DNA is TGTGCCAGCAGCCACCCCGGGAGCTACGAGCAGTACTTC.